This TCR beta chain originates from a study of T-cell memory formation after mild COVID-19. From 5'RACE with constant-segment primers came TCR alpha and TCR beta cDNA libraries that carried sample barcodes and UMIs. TCRdb re-analysed the 5' RACE reads in MiXCR, keeping a single row per CDR3 protein. The table lists some 250,000 distinct CDR3 sequences, approximately 19% of them singletons. To note about this clonotype: As yet, its antigen is unknown.

Findings of the study overall: Contracting CD4+ clones sat mainly in CM and EM; CD8+ in EMRA.

The germline CDR1 and CDR2 sequences are DFQATT and SNEGSKA (reference sequence). Trimming took off 6 bases at V and 0 bases at J, with 16 bases between the two ends. The CDR3 loop spans 15 amino acids. The origin of this receptor is a man aged 18-30 years who had mild COVID-19 (a few samples of this study predate the infection). Cell type and time point are not known. The sequenced sample consisted of PBMCs or a T cell subset sorted from them (not recorded which). This chain joins TRBV20-1 and TRBJ2-3; no reliable D call. The CDR3 protein is CSAPSRIASTDTQYF. The CDR3 region has the DNA TGCAGTGCCCCAAGCAGGATAGCCAGCACAGATACGCAGTATTTT.